The sequence of this T cell receptor beta chain was determined in a study of T cells in Graves' hyperthyroidism and ophthalmopathy (dated by TCRdb to about 2019). Looking at the study overall: Peripheral blood samples were taken at initial diagnosis, before any treatment was given. Prospective prediction of ophthalmopathy was tested in an independent validation cohort consisting of some 20 hyperthyroidism patients and 15 to 17 patients who later progressed to ophthalmopathy. To identify distinguishing TCR V-J signatures, a discovery cohort of 100 patients was used, comprising 43 with Graves' ophthalmopathy and around 60 with stable Graves' hyperthyroidism. Thyroid tissue and blood T-cell repertoires from about six Graves' hyperthyroidism patients were also compared in the study. After sampling, hyperthyroidism patients received methimazole starting at 30 mg daily, and ophthalmopathy patients received high-dose intravenous methylprednisolone. For training and testing, the 80 to 100 patients in the discovery cohort were randomly divided in a 7:3 ratio. TCR Vbeta CDR3 sequencing of 130 to 150 peripheral blood samples (roughly 43 ophthalmopathy, some 75 hyperthyroidism and some 17 progressor patients) is reported in the paper.

From the cysteine through the phenylalanine, the CDR3 covers 9 amino acids. Here the CDR3 DNA is all that survives: 27 bases in frame from base 1. V and J are truncated by 10 bases and 8 bases respectively, leaving an intervening sequence of 6 bases. Sequences MNHNS (CDR1) and SASEGT (CDR2) are obtained from the germline V gene. Stable Graves' hyperthyroidism was defined as no progression to ophthalmopathy during 18 months of follow-up. The hyperthyroidism patients were between 18 and 65 years old and newly diagnosed, with a disease duration of less than 2 months. Exclusion was applied to patients with uncontrolled infections, other autoimmune diseases, pregnancy or lactation. Clinical symptoms, serum thyroxine and TRAb, thyroid ultrasound, and orbital computed tomography formed the basis for the diagnoses. Ficoll-Paque density gradient centrifugation was used to isolate PBMCs from about 10 ml of fresh peripheral blood. Total RNA was extracted using Trizol reagent, and RNA quality was assessed on an Agilent 2100 Bioanalyzer.

On this clonotype itself: Which antigen it targets is not known. No per-base quality is available; no much larger clone lies one base away.

What the authors observed across the whole study: No statistical method was used to set the sample size in advance, and investigators knew the group allocation. In cross-validation, a model built on a 13 V-J signature told ophthalmopathy apart from stable hyperthyroidism with approximately 90% sensitivity and about 81% specificity, and in testing the same model reached 80%/75%. Most expanded thyroid clonotypes (frequency above 0.001) were also detected in blood, suggesting blood repertoires may reflect thyroid immune responses. During validation, the model predicted progression to ophthalmopathy a median of roughly six months ahead of onset, with almost 71% sensitivity and 72% to 85% specificity.

The TCR beta CDR3 regions were amplified from RNA transcripts. A first-round RT-PCR of the TCR CDR3 used the HTBI primer set with the Qiagen OneStep RT-PCR kit. A second multiplex PCR round built the libraries, followed by size selection and purification. Sequencing of the libraries was done on an Illumina HiSeq2000 using paired-end 100 bp reads. Turning to the authors' computational methods: Raw data were processed with SOAPnuke, discarding reads with adapters, uncalled bases, mean Phred below 15, or no exact constant-primer or identifier match. COPE v1.2.5 was used to merge high-quality paired reads, and clonotypes were defined as unique nucleotide sequences. MiTCR v1.1 was used to align clonotypes to the IMGT TRBV, TRBD and TRBJ reference segments. The analysis was restricted to V-J combinations with a frequency above 0.0001, which together covered 99% to 99.2% of the repertoires. A TCS score was defined as the ratio of F50 (clonal expansion) to E x V (chaos), with BLOSUM62-based TCRdist applied between CDR3 peptides within each V-J. Welch's t-statistics and random forest reduced 514 V-J features to 13, which were used in a naive Bayes classifier (R e1071). Through fastp at Q25 and MiXCR, TCRdb rebuilt clones from the public reads, retaining in-frame beta chains. A single entry per CDR3 protein holds the most common genes and DNA from its merged rows. The V and J calls follow TCRdb's processing rather than the paper's. This sample lists around 480,000 distinct CDR3 sequences; around 14% were detected once. The ten most abundant clones make up around a sixth of the sample.

The sequencing input was blood. This clonotype was obtained from a woman aged 18-29 years with Graves' hyperthyroidism. This chain joins TRBV6-1 to TRBJ1-5; the D gene is not confidently resolved. The CDR3 region: CATSEPQHF. The DNA reads as follows: TGTGCCACGTCAGAGCCCCAGCATTTT.